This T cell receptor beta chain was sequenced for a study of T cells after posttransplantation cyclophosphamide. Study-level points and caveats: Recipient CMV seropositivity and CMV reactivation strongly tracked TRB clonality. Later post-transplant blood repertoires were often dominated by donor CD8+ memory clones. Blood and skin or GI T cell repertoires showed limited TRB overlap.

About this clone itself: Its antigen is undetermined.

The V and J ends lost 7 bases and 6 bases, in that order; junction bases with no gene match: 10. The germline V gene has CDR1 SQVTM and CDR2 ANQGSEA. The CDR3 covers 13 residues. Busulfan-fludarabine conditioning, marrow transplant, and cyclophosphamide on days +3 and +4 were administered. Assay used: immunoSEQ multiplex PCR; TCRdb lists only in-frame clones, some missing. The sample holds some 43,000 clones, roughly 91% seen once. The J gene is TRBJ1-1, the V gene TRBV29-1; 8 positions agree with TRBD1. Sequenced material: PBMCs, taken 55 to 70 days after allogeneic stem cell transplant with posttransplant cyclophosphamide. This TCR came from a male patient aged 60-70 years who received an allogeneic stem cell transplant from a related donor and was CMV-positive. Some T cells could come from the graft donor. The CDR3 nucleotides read TGCAGCGCTGACCCTGGACAGGGAGCTGAAGCTTTCTTT. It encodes CSADPGQGAEAFF.